The T cell receptor (beta chain) described here comes from a study of post-analysis software for immune sequencing data. Study as a whole: Relapsing-remitting, secondary progressive and progressive-relapsing multiple sclerosis were all included among the disease courses.

Concerning this clonotype itself: Its cognate antigen is unknown.

Prepared TCR beta cDNA libraries contained unique molecular identifiers. From about 1 to 10 million T cells, a few hundred thousand cDNA molecules were obtained. MiXCR was run by TCRdb on the PCR reads, yielding one entry per CDR3 protein. Among roughly 800,000 distinct CDR3 sequences, approximately 53% were seen once, and the ten largest hold around 4.5%. Study observations and caveats: Significantly lower normalized Chao1 diversity was seen in multiple sclerosis patients than in controls. Samples from one preparation batch, clustered by F measure, grouped strongly together.

The sample comprised blood. The TCR was taken from a girl aged 5-17 years with multiple sclerosis.

The chain's CDR3 is CASSSRGTGNYEQYF. The DNA of the CDR3 is TGTGCCAGCAGCTCCCGCGGGACAGGCAACTACGAGCAGTACTTC. The genes are TRBV7-8 and TRBJ2-7; 8 positions match TRBD1. CDR1 SGHVS and CDR2 FQNEAQ come from the germline V gene. This CDR3 region has 15 residues. V lost 4 bases and J lost 3; bases outside the gene matches: 8.